This is a list of T cell receptor beta chains from one sample in a study of T cell changes during pregnancy in multiple sclerosis. Method: immunoSEQ multiplex PCR; TCRdb's copy keeps in-frame clones and lacks some. The sample carries tens of thousands of clones, roughly 88% recorded once. The sample consisted of peripheral blood, taken in the first trimester of pregnancy. All receptors come from a female donor with multiple sclerosis, enrolled in a pregnancy study. Both conserved end residues are part of each CDR3. D genes are given only for firm matches. A row's size may be missing; if present it is once, few, many or a size class.

>.|TRBJ2-7|TRBV2|.
TGTGCCAGCGGGTCCACCGGGGTCTACGAGCAGTACTTC
CASGSTGVYEQYF
>once|TRBJ2-7|TRBV7-6|.
TGTGCCAGCTCAGACCGGGACACGTACTACGAGCAGTACTTC
CASSDRDTYYEQYF
>.|TRBJ1-1|TRBV18|.
TGTGCCAGCTCACCACCGGCTGGGAACACTGAAGCTTTCTTT
CASSPPAGNTEAFF
>.|TRBJ2-5|TRBV6-1|.
TGTGCCAGCAGGGAGGGACAGCTATTCCAAGAGACCCAGTACTTC
CASREGQLFQETQYF
>.|TRBJ2-7|TRBV25-1|.
TGTGCCAGCCAGGGTTGGGGGCGCCTGAGCTCCTACGAGCAGTACTTC
CASQGWGRLSSYEQYF
>.|TRBJ1-3|TRBV5-4|TRBD1
TGTGCCAGCAGCTTGCTGGGACAGAGCCGTCCCACCATATATTTT
CASSLLGQSRPTIYF
>.|TRBJ2-1|TRBV6-1|TRBD2
TGTGCCAGCAGTGAAGCTCTAGGGACTAGCGGGTACAATGAGCAGTTCTTC
CASSEALGTSGYNEQFF
>.|TRBJ2-7|TRBV7-9|TRBD2
TGTGCCAGCAGCCGTTCCAGCCCGAGCGGGAGCGGGGAGCAGTACTTC
CASSRSSPSGSGEQYF
>once|TRBJ2-2|TRBV5-1|.
TGCGCCAGCAGCTTGGCCCCCGCCGGGGAGCTGTTTTTT
CASSLAPAGELFF
>once|TRBJ1-2|TRBV5-1|.
TGCGCCAGCAGCTCCACCGGGGGAGACTATGGCTACACCTTC
CASSSTGGDYGYTF
>.|TRBJ2-1|TRBV4-3|TRBD2
TGCGCCAGCAGCCAAGCCGGGACTAGCGGGTGGGTAGAAGTCAATGAGCAGTTCTTC
CASSQAGTSGWVEVNEQFF
>once|TRBJ2-7|TRBV28|TRBD2
TGTGCCAGCAGTCCCGGACTAGCGGGGACCTACGAGCAGTACTTC
CASSPGLAGTYEQYF
>.|TRBJ2-7|TRBV9|.
TGTGCCAGCAGCGTTTATAGCCCTCCCTCCTACGAGCAGTACTTC
CASSVYSPPSYEQYF
>.|TRBJ1-1|TRBV13|.
TGTGCCAGCAGCTTGCTCATGGGGGCAAACACTGAAGCTTTCTTT
CASSLLMGANTEAFF
>.|TRBJ1-4|TRBV18|.
TGTGCCAGCACATACAGGAGCCGTGGGGAAAAACTGTTTTTT
CASTYRSRGEKLFF
>.|TRBJ2-7|TRBV7-9|.
TGTGCCAGCAGTTATCCGGTCCAGCGACCTACCTACGAGCAGTACTTC
CASSYPVQRPTYEQYF
>once|TRBJ2-2|TRBV7-3|.
TGTGCCAGCAGCTTAAGTACAGGGGGGGGCAGCACCGGGGAGCTGTTTTTT
CASSLSTGGGSTGELFF
>.|TRBJ2-1|TRBV11-3|.
TGTGCCAGCAGCCCGCAGGGGACAACGAATGAGCAGTTCTTC
CASSPQGTTNEQFF
>.|TRBJ2-3|TRBV11-2|.
TGTGCCAGCAGCTTAGTCCCCGTCAGATTCAGGGATACGCAGTATTTT
CASSLVPVRFRDTQYF
>.|TRBJ1-1|TRBV10-3|.
TGTGCCATCAGTGGAAGTGAGTCCTCCCGAGGGGCTTTCTTT
CAISGSESSRGAFF